At least ten counts were recorded for the clone carrying this T cell receptor beta chain. Its matching antigen is unknown. These data come from a study of regulatory T cells in long-lasting Graves disease. General study points: Newly diagnosed disease favored TRBV20-1 and TRBJ2-1 over persistent disease.

This CDR3 is 14 amino acids long. V shed 5 bases and J shed 2 bases, with 13 bases lying between them. Germline assignment: CDR1 SQVTM and CDR2 ANQGSEA. Time point meaning: newly diagnosed GD, antithyroid drugs for less than 3 months. There was RNA extracted from PBMCs, and the TCR library was made from it. CDR3 regions were amplified by Arm-PCR using iRepertoire HTBI primers to build TCR beta libraries. TCRdb re-analysed the multiplex PCR reads in MiXCR, keeping a single row per CDR3 protein. The data hold 550,000 or so distinct CDR3 sequences, with approximately 12% observed a single time. Another study also made use of these data, one on T cells in Graves' hyperthyroidism and ophthalmopathy.

This TCR was sampled from a woman aged 25 to 39 with Graves disease. The source material was peripheral blood mononuclear cells (PBMCs), sampled at new diagnosis, from a patient treated with antithyroid drugs. The rearrangement uses TRBV29-1 and TRBJ2-1; D is tentatively TRBD1 or TRBD2 (5 bases each). For the CDR3, the DNA is TGCAGCGTTCGATGGGGGACCCCCTACAATGAGCAGTTCTTC. Translating it yields CSVRWGTPYNEQFF.